Listed below are T cell receptor beta chains from one sample, sequenced in a study of immune heterogeneity within non-small cell lung tumors. TCRdb re-derived calls from the multiplex PCR reads in MiXCR, one entry per CDR3 protein. The table records about 21,000 distinct CDR3 sequences, under 35% of them present only once. The specimen was lung tumor tissue. These receptors originate from a man aged 35-49 years with non-small cell lung cancer. The CDR3 runs from the conserved cysteine through the conserved F or W. Clone size is given for some rows only: seen once, a few or many times, or a class if the clone is expanded.

V gene: TRBV6-1; J gene: TRBJ1-2; clone size: .; CDR3 protein: CASGEAGQAMYGYTF
V gene: TRBV4-1; J gene: TRBJ2-2; clone size: few; CDR3 protein: CASSQDRSNTGELFF
V gene: TRBV11-3; J gene: TRBJ2-2; clone size: many; CDR3 protein: CASTRTIGALADTGELFF
V gene: TRBV12-3/TRBV12-4; J gene: TRBJ2-3; clone size: .; CDR3 protein: CASSFEAGLGGTDTQYF
V gene: TRBV2; J gene: TRBJ2-7; clone size: many; CDR3 protein: CASRSDRGRDEQYF
V gene: TRBV5-1; J gene: TRBJ2-7; clone size: once; CDR3 protein: CASSLEASYEQYF
V gene: TRBV29-1; J gene: TRBJ2-2; clone size: .; CDR3 protein: CSVETRQQNTGELFF
V gene: TRBV30; J gene: TRBJ2-2; clone size: once; CDR3 protein: CAWRPSGEGGELFF
V gene: TRBV5-1; J gene: TRBJ1-2; clone size: medium-sized; CDR3 protein: CASTLGLNYGYTF
V gene: TRBV7-2; J gene: TRBJ2-5; clone size: .; CDR3 protein: CASSLAETQYF
V gene: TRBV4-2; J gene: TRBJ1-5; clone size: .; CDR3 protein: CAISPEGLGQPQHF
V gene: TRBV6-2/TRBV6-3; J gene: TRBJ2-4; clone size: few; CDR3 protein: CASGEGTPKNIQYF
V gene: TRBV5-1; J gene: TRBJ2-3; clone size: many; CDR3 protein: CASSVLAGEVSDTQYF
V gene: TRBV9; J gene: TRBJ2-2; clone size: few; CDR3 protein: CASSVVSGNTGELFF
V gene: TRBV18; J gene: TRBJ2-1; clone size: few; CDR3 protein: CASSPSGAGSYNEQFF
V gene: TRBV20-1; J gene: TRBJ2-1; clone size: many; CDR3 protein: CSARDARSGSRNEQFF
V gene: TRBV20-1; J gene: TRBJ2-5; clone size: .; CDR3 protein: CSAREGSGGVGKTQYF
V gene: TRBV6-5; J gene: TRBJ2-1; clone size: once; CDR3 protein: CASSYSTFGYRIYEQFF
V gene: TRBV20-1; J gene: TRBJ2-7; clone size: many; CDR3 protein: CSARDVRARQYF
V gene: TRBV20-1; J gene: TRBJ1-4; clone size: medium-sized; CDR3 protein: CSARSGLGGWNEKLFF
V gene: TRBV19; J gene: TRBJ1-2; clone size: medium-sized; CDR3 protein: CASSKGFGYTF
V gene: TRBV7-2; J gene: TRBJ1-2; clone size: .; CDR3 protein: CDSSPGQGAYGYTF
V gene: TRBV10-1; J gene: TRBJ2-7; clone size: many; CDR3 protein: CASSHSSLEQYF
V gene: TRBV7-9; J gene: TRBJ2-3; clone size: .; CDR3 protein: CASSDREGLAGVTDTQYF
V gene: TRBV5-6; J gene: TRBJ2-7; clone size: .; CDR3 protein: CASSFLSATLKEQYF
V gene: TRBV20-1; J gene: TRBJ1-5; clone size: .; CDR3 protein: CSATGQGRVNQPQHF
V gene: TRBV19; J gene: TRBJ2-1; clone size: many; CDR3 protein: CASSGRTSGSFNEQFF
V gene: TRBV6-2/TRBV6-3; J gene: TRBJ1-3; clone size: many; CDR3 protein: CASSYSSGTNTIYF
V gene: TRBV6-2/TRBV6-3; J gene: TRBJ2-2; clone size: .; CDR3 protein: CTSSYGGVMNTGELFF
V gene: TRBV29-1; J gene: TRBJ1-2; clone size: .; CDR3 protein: CSVTTGVNYGYTF
V gene: TRBV9; J gene: TRBJ1-3; clone size: many; CDR3 protein: CASSVGPLGNTIYF
V gene: TRBV12-3/TRBV12-4; J gene: TRBJ1-5; clone size: .; CDR3 protein: CASSRDTQPQHF
V gene: TRBV9; J gene: TRBJ2-3; clone size: few; CDR3 protein: CASSERTAAGVTQYF
V gene: TRBV30; J gene: TRBJ1-2; clone size: medium-sized; CDR3 protein: CAWRPQGEDYGYTF
V gene: TRBV24-1; J gene: TRBJ2-1; clone size: many; CDR3 protein: CATSQALAGVGEQFF
V gene: TRBV6-1; J gene: TRBJ2-1; clone size: .; CDR3 protein: CASYSQGANEQFF
V gene: TRBV20-1; J gene: TRBJ2-5; clone size: .; CDR3 protein: CSAAGLAGTSGETQYF
V gene: TRBV30; J gene: TRBJ2-1; clone size: many; CDR3 protein: CAWAPAYNEQFF
V gene: TRBV19; J gene: TRBJ2-7; clone size: medium-sized; CDR3 protein: CASSPDRGRYEQYF
V gene: TRBV4-2; J gene: TRBJ2-7; clone size: many; CDR3 protein: CASSLAPTSGITGYEQYF
V gene: TRBV6-1; J gene: TRBJ2-1; clone size: .; CDR3 protein: CASSEQGELSYNEQFF
V gene: TRBV27; J gene: TRBJ2-1; clone size: many; CDR3 protein: CASNKKGGREIDEQFF
V gene: TRBV6-9; J gene: TRBJ1-2; clone size: .; CDR3 protein: CASSYSKVGGTSYVYTF
V gene: TRBV6-2/TRBV6-3; J gene: TRBJ2-1; clone size: many; CDR3 protein: CASSESGVGSYNEQFF
V gene: TRBV7-9; J gene: TRBJ1-6; clone size: few; CDR3 protein: CASSHGSGGPLHF
V gene: TRBV5-1; J gene: TRBJ2-3; clone size: many; CDR3 protein: CASIPGPNTDTQYF
V gene: TRBV7-2; J gene: TRBJ2-5; clone size: few; CDR3 protein: CASSLDWGKETQYF
V gene: TRBV24-1; J gene: TRBJ2-1; clone size: few; CDR3 protein: CATEGLDYNEQFF
V gene: TRBV4-1; J gene: TRBJ2-7; clone size: few; CDR3 protein: CASSQADSYEQYF
V gene: TRBV6-6; J gene: TRBJ1-5; clone size: few; CDR3 protein: CASSYGYSDSNQPQHF